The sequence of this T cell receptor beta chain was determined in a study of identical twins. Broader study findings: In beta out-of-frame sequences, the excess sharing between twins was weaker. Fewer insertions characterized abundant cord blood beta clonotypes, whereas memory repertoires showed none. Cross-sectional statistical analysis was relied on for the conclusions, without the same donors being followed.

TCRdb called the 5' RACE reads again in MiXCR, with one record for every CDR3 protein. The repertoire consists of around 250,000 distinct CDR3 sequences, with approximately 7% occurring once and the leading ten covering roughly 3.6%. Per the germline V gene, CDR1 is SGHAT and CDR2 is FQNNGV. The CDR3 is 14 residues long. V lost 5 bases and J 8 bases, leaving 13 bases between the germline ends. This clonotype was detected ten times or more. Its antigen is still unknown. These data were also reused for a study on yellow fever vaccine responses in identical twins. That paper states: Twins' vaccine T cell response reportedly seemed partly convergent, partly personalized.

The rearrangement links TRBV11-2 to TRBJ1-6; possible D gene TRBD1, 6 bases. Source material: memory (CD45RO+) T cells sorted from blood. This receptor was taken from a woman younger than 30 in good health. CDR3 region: CASSLGHGDSPLHF. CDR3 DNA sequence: TGTGCCAGCAGCCTGGGACACGGAGATTCACCCCTCCACTTT.